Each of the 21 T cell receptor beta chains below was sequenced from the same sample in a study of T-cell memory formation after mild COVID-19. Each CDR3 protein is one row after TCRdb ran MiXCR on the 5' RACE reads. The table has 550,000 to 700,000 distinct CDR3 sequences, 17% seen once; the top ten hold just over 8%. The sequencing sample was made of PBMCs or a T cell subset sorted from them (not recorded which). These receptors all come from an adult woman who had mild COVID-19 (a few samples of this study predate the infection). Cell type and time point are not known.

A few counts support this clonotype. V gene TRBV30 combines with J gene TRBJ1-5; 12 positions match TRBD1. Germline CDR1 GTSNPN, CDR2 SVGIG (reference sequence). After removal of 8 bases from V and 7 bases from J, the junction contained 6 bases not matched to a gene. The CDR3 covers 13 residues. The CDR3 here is CALGQGALQPQHF. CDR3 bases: TGTGCCCTGGGACAGGGGGCTTTGCAGCCCCAGCATTTT.

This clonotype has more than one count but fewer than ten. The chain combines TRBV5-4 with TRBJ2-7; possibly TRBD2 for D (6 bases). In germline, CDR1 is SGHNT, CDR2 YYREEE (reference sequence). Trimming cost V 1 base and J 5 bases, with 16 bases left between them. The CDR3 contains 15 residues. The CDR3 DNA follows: TGTGCCAGCAGCTTGTCACTAGCCGACTCAGACGAGCAGTACTTC. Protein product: CASSLSLADSDEQYF.

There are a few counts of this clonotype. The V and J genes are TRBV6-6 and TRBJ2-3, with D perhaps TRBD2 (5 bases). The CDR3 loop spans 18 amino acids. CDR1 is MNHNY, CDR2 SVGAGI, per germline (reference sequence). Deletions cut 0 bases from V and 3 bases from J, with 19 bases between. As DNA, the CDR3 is TGTGCCAGCAGTTACTCGAACCTGGACGAGGAGGTGACAGATACGCAGTATTTT. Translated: CASSYSNLDEEVTDTQYF.

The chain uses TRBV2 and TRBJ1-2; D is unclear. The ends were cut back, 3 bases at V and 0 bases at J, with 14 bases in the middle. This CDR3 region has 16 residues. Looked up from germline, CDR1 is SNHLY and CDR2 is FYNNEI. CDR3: CASSDSPRSSNYGYTF. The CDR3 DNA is TGTGCCAGCAGTGATTCCCCTCGGAGCTCTAACTATGGCTACACCTTC.

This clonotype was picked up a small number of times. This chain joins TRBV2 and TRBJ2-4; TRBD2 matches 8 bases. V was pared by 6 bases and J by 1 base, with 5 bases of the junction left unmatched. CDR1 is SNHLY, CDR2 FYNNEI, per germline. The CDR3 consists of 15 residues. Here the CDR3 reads CASRRAGEAKNIQYF. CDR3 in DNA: TGTGCCAGCAGACGAGCGGGGGAGGCCAAAAACATTCAGTACTTC.

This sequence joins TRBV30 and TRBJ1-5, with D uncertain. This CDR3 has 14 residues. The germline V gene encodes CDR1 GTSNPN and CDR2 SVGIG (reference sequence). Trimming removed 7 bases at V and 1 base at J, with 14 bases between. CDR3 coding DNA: TGTGCCTATTCCCAAATGCGGAGCAATCAGCCCCAGCATTTT. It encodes CAYSQMRSNQPQHF.

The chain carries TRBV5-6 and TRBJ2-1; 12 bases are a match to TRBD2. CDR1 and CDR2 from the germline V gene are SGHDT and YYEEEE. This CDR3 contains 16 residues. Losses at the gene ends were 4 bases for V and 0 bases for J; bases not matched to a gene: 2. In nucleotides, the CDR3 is TGTGCCAGCAGCCAGACTAGCGGGAGCTCCTACAATGAGCAGTTCTTC. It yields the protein CASSQTSGSSYNEQFF.

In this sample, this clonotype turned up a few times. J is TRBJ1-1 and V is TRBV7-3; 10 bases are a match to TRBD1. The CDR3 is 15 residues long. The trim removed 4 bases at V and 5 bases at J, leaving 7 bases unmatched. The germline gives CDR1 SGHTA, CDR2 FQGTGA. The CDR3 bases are TGTGCCAGCAGCTCTCAGACAGGGGGCAAGACTGAAGCTTTCTTT. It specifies CASSSQTGGKTEAFF.

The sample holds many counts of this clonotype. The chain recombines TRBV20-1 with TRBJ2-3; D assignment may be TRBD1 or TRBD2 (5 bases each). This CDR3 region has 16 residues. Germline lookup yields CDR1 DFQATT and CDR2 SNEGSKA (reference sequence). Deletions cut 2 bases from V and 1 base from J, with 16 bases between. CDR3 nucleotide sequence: TGCAGTGCTAGAAATCGGCGGGTGGGGGGCACAGATACGCAGTATTTT. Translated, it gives CSARNRRVGGTDTQYF.

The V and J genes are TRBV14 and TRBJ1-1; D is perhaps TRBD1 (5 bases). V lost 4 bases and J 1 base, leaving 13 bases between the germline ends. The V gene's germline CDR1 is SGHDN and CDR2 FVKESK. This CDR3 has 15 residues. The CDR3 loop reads CASSPFGGANTEAFF. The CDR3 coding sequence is TGTGCCAGCAGCCCCTTTGGGGGTGCGAACACTGAAGCTTTCTTT. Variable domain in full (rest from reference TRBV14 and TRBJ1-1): EAGVTQFPSHSVIEKGQTVTLRCDPISGHDNLYWYRRVMGKEIKFLLHFVKESKQDESGMPNNRFLAERTGGTYSTLKVQPAELEDSGVYFCASSPFGGANTEAFFGQGTRLTVV.

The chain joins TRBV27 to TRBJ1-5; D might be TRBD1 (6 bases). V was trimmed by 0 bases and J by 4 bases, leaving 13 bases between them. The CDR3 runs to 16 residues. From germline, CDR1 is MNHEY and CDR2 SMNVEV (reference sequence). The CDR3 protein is CASSLSKGQVNQPQHF. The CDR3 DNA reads TGTGCCAGCAGTTTATCGAAGGGACAAGTAAATCAGCCCCAGCATTTT.

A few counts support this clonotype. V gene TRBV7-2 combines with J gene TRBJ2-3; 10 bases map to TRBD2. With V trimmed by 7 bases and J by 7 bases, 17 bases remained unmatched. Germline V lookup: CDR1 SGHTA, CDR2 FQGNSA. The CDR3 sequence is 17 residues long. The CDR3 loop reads CASTASRPSGSRNTQYF. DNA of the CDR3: TGTGCCAGCACCGCTAGTCGTCCTAGCGGGAGTAGAAATACGCAGTATTTT.

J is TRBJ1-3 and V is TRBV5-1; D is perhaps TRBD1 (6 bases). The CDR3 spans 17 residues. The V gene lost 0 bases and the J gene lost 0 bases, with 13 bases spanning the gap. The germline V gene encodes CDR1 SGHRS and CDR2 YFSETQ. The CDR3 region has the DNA TGCGCCAGCAGCTTGGCCGGGGGGGGCCCCTCTGGAAACACCATATATTTT. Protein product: CASSLAGGGPSGNTIYF.

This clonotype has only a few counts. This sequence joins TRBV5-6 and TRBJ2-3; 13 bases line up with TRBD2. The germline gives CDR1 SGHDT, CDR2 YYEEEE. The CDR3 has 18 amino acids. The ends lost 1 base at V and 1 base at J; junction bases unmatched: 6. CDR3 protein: CASSLPIGLAGGTDTQYF. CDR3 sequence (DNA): TGTGCCAGCAGCTTGCCCATTGGACTAGCGGGGGGCACAGATACGCAGTATTTT.

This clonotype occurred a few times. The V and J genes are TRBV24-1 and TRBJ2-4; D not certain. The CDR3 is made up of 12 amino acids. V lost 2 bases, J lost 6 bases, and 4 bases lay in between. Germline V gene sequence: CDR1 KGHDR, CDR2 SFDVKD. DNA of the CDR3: TGTGCCACCAGTGATTCTCTAAACATTCAGTACTTC. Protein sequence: CATSDSLNIQYF.

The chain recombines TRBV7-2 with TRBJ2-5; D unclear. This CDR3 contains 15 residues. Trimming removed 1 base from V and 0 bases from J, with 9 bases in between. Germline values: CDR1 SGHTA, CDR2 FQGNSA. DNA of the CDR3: TGTGCCAGCAGCTTAGTCGGCCTAAACCAAGAGACCCAGTACTTC. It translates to CASSLVGLNQETQYF.

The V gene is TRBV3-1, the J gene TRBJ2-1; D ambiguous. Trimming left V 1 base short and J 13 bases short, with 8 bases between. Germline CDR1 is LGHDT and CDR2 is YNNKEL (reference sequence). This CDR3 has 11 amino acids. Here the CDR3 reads CASSQGGLQFF. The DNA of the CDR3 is TGTGCCAGCAGCCAAGGCGGTCTCCAGTTCTTC.

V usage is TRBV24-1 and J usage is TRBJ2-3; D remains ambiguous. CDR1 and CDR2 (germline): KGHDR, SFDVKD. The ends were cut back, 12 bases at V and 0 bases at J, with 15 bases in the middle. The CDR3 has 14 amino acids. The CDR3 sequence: CAVGRASSTDTQYF. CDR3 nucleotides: TGTGCCGTGGGTAGGGCGTCCAGCACAGATACGCAGTATTTT.

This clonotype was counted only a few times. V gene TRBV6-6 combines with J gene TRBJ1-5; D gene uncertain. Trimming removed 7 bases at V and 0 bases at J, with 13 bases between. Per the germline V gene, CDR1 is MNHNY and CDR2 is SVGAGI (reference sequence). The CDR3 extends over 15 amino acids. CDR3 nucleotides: TGTGCCAGCACCCGGACGGGATATAGCAATCAGCCCCAGCATTTT. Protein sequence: CASTRTGYSNQPQHF.

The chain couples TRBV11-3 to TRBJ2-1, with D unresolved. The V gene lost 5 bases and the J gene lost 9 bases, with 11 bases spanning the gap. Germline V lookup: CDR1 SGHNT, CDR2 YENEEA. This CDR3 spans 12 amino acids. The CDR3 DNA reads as TGTGCCAGCAGCCCAACCCATGGTGAGCAGTTCTTC. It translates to CASSPTHGEQFF. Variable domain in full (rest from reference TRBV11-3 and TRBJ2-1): EAGVVQSPRYKIIEKKQPVAFWCNPISGHNTLYWYLQNLGQGPELLIRYENEEAVDDSQLPKDRFSAERLKGVDSTLKIQPAELGDSAVYLCASSPTHGEQFFGPGTRLTVL.

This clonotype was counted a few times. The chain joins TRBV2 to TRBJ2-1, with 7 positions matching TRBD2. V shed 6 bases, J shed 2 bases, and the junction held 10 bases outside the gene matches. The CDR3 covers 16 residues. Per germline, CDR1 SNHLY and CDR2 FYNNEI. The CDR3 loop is CASRSMGGVTYNEQFF. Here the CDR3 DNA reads TGTGCCAGCAGATCCATGGGGGGGGTTACCTACAATGAGCAGTTCTTC. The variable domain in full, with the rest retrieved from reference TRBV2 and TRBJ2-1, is EPEVTQTPSHQVTQMGQEVILRCVPISNHLYFYWYRQILGQKVEFLVSFYNNEISEKSEIFDDQFSVERPDGSNFTLKIRSTKLEDSAMYFCASRSMGGVTYNEQFFGPGTRLTVL.